Listed below are T cell receptor beta chains from one sample, sequenced in a study of type 1 regulatory T cells. These receptors are not linked to any known antigen. TCRdb reprocessed the reads via MiXCR and lists one record per CDR3 protein. The sample shows 60,000 to 70,000 distinct CDR3 sequences, 50% to 70% of them seen only once. Sequenced input: cultured T cells, either the whole culture or a sorted T cell fraction (not recorded which). Receptors originate from a human donor in good health. CDR3s include the opening cysteine and the closing phenylalanine or tryptophan. Each record gives: J gene, D gene, V gene, clone size, CDR3 DNA, CDR3 protein. The D gene is left open where the match is weak. Not every row has a clone size; where given, it reads once, few, many or a size class.

J gene: TRBJ2-2
D gene: TRBD1
V gene: TRBV7-8
clone size: NA
CDR3 DNA: TGTGCCAGCAGTCAGGGGGCGCTGCCCGGGGAGCTGTTTTTT
CDR3 protein: CASSQGALPGELFF

J gene: TRBJ2-7
D gene: TRBD2
V gene: TRBV20-1
clone size: NA
CDR3 DNA: TGCAGTGCTAGAGGGAATAGCGGGAGCCCACCCTACGAGCAGTACTTC
CDR3 protein: CSARGNSGSPPYEQYF

J gene: TRBJ2-2
D gene: NA
V gene: TRBV15
clone size: NA
CDR3 DNA: TGTGCCACCAGCAGAGATGGTTCGGGACGCATCGCCGGGGAGCTGTTTTTT
CDR3 protein: CATSRDGSGRIAGELFF

J gene: TRBJ2-5
D gene: NA
V gene: TRBV12-3/TRBV12-4
clone size: NA
CDR3 DNA: TGTGCCAGTAGGGACGTAGAAGAGACCCAGTACTTC
CDR3 protein: CASRDVEETQYF

J gene: TRBJ1-1
D gene: NA
V gene: TRBV6-5
clone size: once
CDR3 DNA: TGTGCCAGCAGACCCAGACAGGCTATGAACACTGAAGCTTTCTTT
CDR3 protein: CASRPRQAMNTEAFF

J gene: TRBJ2-7
D gene: NA
V gene: TRBV24-1
clone size: NA
CDR3 DNA: TGTGCCACCAGTGATTCTCGAAGCTCCTACGAGCAGTACTTC
CDR3 protein: CATSDSRSSYEQYF

J gene: TRBJ2-7
D gene: NA
V gene: TRBV6-5
clone size: NA
CDR3 DNA: TGTGCCAGCAGCCAATCCTACGAGCAGTACTTC
CDR3 protein: CASSQSYEQYF

J gene: TRBJ2-3
D gene: TRBD2
V gene: TRBV18
clone size: NA
CDR3 DNA: TGTGCCAGCTCAGCCAGCGGGAGCCCCCCAGATACGCAGTATTTT
CDR3 protein: CASSASGSPPDTQYF

J gene: TRBJ1-2
D gene: NA
V gene: TRBV28
clone size: once
CDR3 DNA: TGTGCCAGCAGTTTCCCGGGAGAGAACTATGGCTACACCTTC
CDR3 protein: CASSFPGENYGYTF

J gene: TRBJ2-2
D gene: NA
V gene: TRBV9
clone size: few
CDR3 DNA: TGTGCCAGCAGCGTAGGGCAGGGGCCCGGGGAGCTGTTTTTT
CDR3 protein: CASSVGQGPGELFF

J gene: TRBJ2-1
D gene: TRBD1
V gene: TRBV20-1
clone size: NA
CDR3 DNA: TGCAGTGCTCCCATCGGGACAGGGGAGGGTGAGCAGTTCTTC
CDR3 protein: CSAPIGTGEGEQFF

J gene: TRBJ1-5
D gene: NA
V gene: TRBV24-1
clone size: NA
CDR3 DNA: TGTGCCACCAGTGTCCCTCAGGGGCCCCAGCATTTT
CDR3 protein: CATSVPQGPQHF

J gene: TRBJ2-3
D gene: TRBD2
V gene: TRBV20-1
clone size: NA
CDR3 DNA: TGCAGTGCTAGGGCCCTCGAGGGCGGGAGGGCTTCAGATACGCAGTATTTT
CDR3 protein: CSARALEGGRASDTQYF

J gene: TRBJ2-3
D gene: NA
V gene: TRBV29-1
clone size: NA
CDR3 DNA: TGCAGCGTTCATAGCGTGTACAGCACAGATACGCAGTATTTT
CDR3 protein: CSVHSVYSTDTQYF